This is a list of T cell receptor beta chains from one sample in a study of T cell clones after liver transplantation. TCRdb's table, derived via immunoSEQ multiplex PCR, lists solely in-frame clones and lacks some. In the table there are around 100,000 clones, 80% to 90% of which are singletons. The input for sequencing was CD4+ T cells from blood, taken around 49 months after liver transplant. Every receptor here comes from a human patient who received a liver transplant. Some T cells may be transferred from the graft donor. The CDR3 runs from the conserved cysteine through the conserved F or W. D genes are given only for firm matches. Clone size is stated in some rows and not others, as once, few, many or a class when expanded.

d_gene	v_gene	abundance	j_gene	CDR3aa	CDR3nt
.	TRBV9	few	TRBJ2-3	CASSVGSGPTDTQYF	TGTGCCAGCAGCGTAGGTAGCGGCCCCACAGATACGCAGTATTTT
.	TRBV18	.	TRBJ2-1	CASSPGRGYNEQFF	TGTGCCAGCTCACCCGGGAGAGGGTACAATGAGCAGTTCTTC
TRBD2	TRBV11-3	few	TRBJ2-1	CASSLDGGGAGEQFF	TGTGCCAGCAGCTTAGATGGCGGGGGGGCCGGTGAGCAGTTCTTC
TRBD2	TRBV19	many	TRBJ2-7	CASNRLAEPFHPTYEQYF	TGTGCCAGTAACCGACTAGCGGAACCATTCCACCCAACCTACGAGCAGTACTTC
.	TRBV25-1	.	TRBJ1-2	CASSQNSIGGYTF	TGTGCCAGCAGTCAAAACAGTATAGGTGGCTACACCTTC
.	TRBV4-2	.	TRBJ2-2	CASSQVARVDTGELFF	TGTGCCAGCAGCCAAGTCGCGCGGGTCGACACCGGGGAGCTGTTTTTT
.	TRBV6-1	.	TRBJ2-7	CASNGLEGLVYEQYF	TGTGCCAGCAATGGGTTAGAGGGGTTGGTCTACGAGCAGTACTTC
.	TRBV6-5	.	TRBJ2-4	CASSPEGGTKNIQYF	TGTGCCAGCAGTCCCGAAGGGGGTACCAAAAACATTCAGTACTTC
.	TRBV7-8	.	TRBJ1-1	CASSLGVVMNTEAFF	TGTGCCAGCAGCTTAGGGGTGGTAATGAACACTGAAGCTTTCTTT
.	TRBV28	.	TRBJ1-4	CAGGREKLFF	TGTGCCGGGGGCAGGGAAAAACTGTTTTTT
TRBD1	TRBV27	.	TRBJ2-7	CASRPGQISYEQYF	TGTGCCAGCAGACCGGGACAGATCTCCTACGAGCAGTACTTC
.	TRBV19	.	TRBJ2-1	CASSFTGMNSYNEQFF	TGTGCCAGTAGCTTCACAGGGATGAACTCCTACAATGAGCAGTTCTTC
.	TRBV7-9	.	TRBJ2-5	CASSPGAPGETQYF	TGTGCCAGCAGCCCTGGGGCCCCCGGGGAGACCCAGTACTTC
.	TRBV28	.	TRBJ1-1	CASAYTEAFF	TGTGCCAGCGCCTACACTGAAGCTTTCTTT
.	TRBV19	.	TRBJ2-7	CASSSDRAYEQYF	TGTGCCAGTAGCTCGGACAGAGCCTACGAGCAGTACTTC
TRBD2	TRBV7-2	.	TRBJ2-1	CASSLRTSGSGVGKFF	TGTGCCAGCAGCCTCCGGACTAGCGGGAGTGGAGTAGGTAAGTTCTTC
TRBD1	TRBV27	.	TRBJ1-5	CASSRTGGREPQHF	TGTGCCAGCAGCAGGACAGGGGGCAGGGAGCCCCAGCATTTT
.	TRBV15	.	TRBJ1-2	CATREGGDPSGYTF	TGTGCCACCAGAGAAGGAGGGGATCCTAGTGGCTACACCTTC
.	TRBV27	few	TRBJ1-1	CASSPTGLNTEAFF	TGTGCCAGCAGCCCCACAGGTTTGAACACTGAAGCTTTCTTT
TRBD1	TRBV5-4	.	TRBJ2-7	CASSPQDRGREQYF	TGTGCCAGTAGCCCCCAGGACAGGGGGCGCGAGCAGTACTTC
TRBD2	TRBV27	.	TRBJ2-4	CASISGGAGVNIQYF	TGTGCCAGCATCTCCGGGGGAGCGGGAGTCAACATTCAGTACTTC
.	TRBV18	.	TRBJ2-2	CASSREDTGELFF	TGTGCCAGCTCACGAGAGGACACCGGGGAGCTGTTTTTT
.	TRBV6-1	few	TRBJ1-2	CASLVRTSSYTF	TGTGCCAGCCTGGTCAGGACTTCGAGCTACACCTTC